These 17 T cell receptor beta chains came from one sample sequenced in a study of T cells in Graves' hyperthyroidism and ophthalmopathy. TCR beta CDR3 regions were amplified from RNA transcripts. An initial round of RT-PCR targeting the TCR CDR3 relied on the HTBI primer set. In TCRdb, the multiplex PCR reads were re-called with MiXCR into one record per CDR3 protein. Among some 510,000 distinct CDR3 sequences listed, 46% were seen once. Specimen: peripheral blood or thyroid tissue (not recorded which). Receptor source: a woman aged 18-29 years with Graves' hyperthyroidism.

Concerning this clonotype: The junction departs from the called germline gene at one end, perhaps through a read error. The gene calls are TRBV7-3 and TRBJ1-2, with D maybe TRBD1 (5 bases). The CDR3 spans 14 residues. Germline lookup yields CDR1 SGHTA and CDR2 FQGTGA. CDR3 DNA sequence: TGTGCCAGCAGCCCAGTCCAGGGCAACTATGGCTACGCCTTC. The encoded protein is CASSPVQGNYGYAF.

V usage is TRBV7-1 and J usage is TRBJ1-5; no reliable D call. Being an ORF, TRBV7-1 has a function that is uncertain. The CDR3 is made up of 11 amino acids. Trimming cost V 6 bases and J 9 bases, with 9 bases left between them. The CDR3 DNA reads as TGTGCCAGCAGTCAGTACGGGCCCCAGCATTTT. Translating gives CASSQYGPQHF.

This clonotype was counted a single time. The J gene is TRBJ2-3, the V gene TRBV11-1; 8 bases fit TRBD2. Per germline, CDR1 SGHAT and CDR2 FQDESV (reference sequence). The CDR3 consists of 13 residues. V dropped 8 bases and J dropped 2; count of bases not matched to a gene: 3. CDR3 sequence reads: CASVAGYTDTQYF. In nucleotides, the CDR3 is TGTGCCAGCGTAGCGGGATACACAGATACGCAGTATTTT.

This clonotype was picked up a small number of times. The chain combines TRBV12-3 or TRBV12-4 with TRBJ1-5; D not certain. The CDR3 length is 15 residues. V gave up 4 bases and J gave up 6 bases, with 16 bases separating them. For the CDR3, the DNA is TGTGCCAGCAGTTCCACACCGGTTGGAAGTCAGCCCCAGCATTTT. Protein: CASSSTPVGSQPQHF.

Regarding this clonotype: The germline gene is not matched at one end of the junction; a read error may be the cause. The V and J genes are TRBV29-1 and TRBJ2-7; 8 nucleotides match TRBD1. From germline, CDR1 is SQVTM and CDR2 ANQGSEA. This CDR3 contains 13 residues. The DNA for the CDR3 is TGTGCCTCCTCCCTCGGGACAGGCCTCGTTCTGTACTTC. Protein: CASSLGTGLVLYF.

This clonotype was detected ten times or more. The chain is built from TRBV2 and TRBJ1-6; a weak D match, TRBD1 (5 bases). V lost 4 bases, J lost 11 bases, and 15 bases lay in between. The V gene's germline CDR1 is SNHLY and CDR2 FYNNEI. The CDR3 contains 14 residues. CDR3 sequence: CASSGGTGETPLHF. The CDR3 nucleotides read TGTGCCAGCAGTGGGGGAACAGGCGAAACACCCCTCCACTTT.

This clonotype was seen more than once but under ten times. This chain uses TRBV20-1 with TRBJ2-5, with D tentatively TRBD2 (6 bases). The germline V and J ends were trimmed by 6 bases and 0 bases, with 20 bases remaining between them. The germline V gene has CDR1 DFQATT and CDR2 SNEGSKA (reference sequence). The CDR3 consists of 16 residues. This chain's CDR3 is CSAYQGTSGNQETQYF. CDR3 coding DNA: TGCAGTGCCTACCAAGGGACTTCCGGAAACCAAGAGACCCAGTACTTC.

This clonotype appeared a few times. The chain couples TRBV9 to TRBJ1-4; D remains ambiguous. V was cut by 5 bases and J by 12 bases, with 17 bases left in between. Germline CDR1 reads SGDLS; CDR2 reads YYNGEE. The CDR3 covers 13 residues. The CDR3 coding sequence is TGTGCCAGCAGTTTGGTGACTACCGGAGAACTGTTTTTT. It translates to CASSLVTTGELFF.

The V gene is TRBV29-1, the J gene TRBJ1-1; TRBD1 matches 9 bases. The CDR3 has 13 amino acids. Germline V gene data show CDR1 as SQVTM and CDR2 as ANQGSEA. Germline trimming cut 7 bases from V and 1 base from J; bases unmatched to any gene: 4. CDR3 region: CSEGTGTNTEAFF. CDR3 coding DNA: TGCAGCGAGGGGACAGGGACGAACACTGAAGCTTTCTTT.

The CDR3 nucleotides are TGTGCCAGCAGACCTGGACCAGGGACTGAAGCTTTCTTT. Translated, it gives CASRPGPGTEAFF. V usage is TRBV7-8 and J usage is TRBJ1-1; possible D gene TRBD1, 5 bases. The CDR3 is 13 residues long. Trimming took 6 bases from V and 5 from J, leaving 13 bases between them. The germline CDR1 and CDR2 sequences are SGHVS and FQNEAQ.

The gene calls are TRBV19 and TRBJ2-5; possible D gene TRBD2, 6 bases. This CDR3 has 13 residues. The germline V gene encodes CDR1 LNHDA and CDR2 SQIVND (reference sequence). V lost 5 bases and J 7 bases, leaving 14 bases between the germline ends. CDR3 sequence: CASSAAGRGTQYF. The CDR3, as DNA: TGTGCCAGTAGTGCCGCCGGGCGGGGGACCCAGTACTTC.

A word on this clonotype: A junction end diverges from the germline sequence, so it may reflect a read error. V gene TRBV7-2 combines with J gene TRBJ2-7; D is ambiguous. Germline V lookup: CDR1 SGHTA, CDR2 FQGNSA. The CDR3 has 12 amino acids. CDR3 loop: CASSLPSYGQYF. As DNA, the CDR3 is TGTGCCAGCAGCTTACCCTCCTACGGGCAGTACTTC.

The chain has TRBV7-3 and TRBJ2-5; TRBD2 matches 14 bases. The ends lost 5 bases at V and 4 bases at J; junction bases unmatched: 6. The germline CDR1 and CDR2 sequences are SGHTA and FQGTGA. This CDR3 comprises 16 residues. The CDR3 nucleotides read TGTGCCAGCAGCGTCGACGGGACTAGCGGGAGAGAGACCCAGTACTTC. It is translated as CASSVDGTSGRETQYF.

V and J are TRBV10-3 and TRBJ2-5; no firm D call. Germline lookup yields CDR1 ENHRY and CDR2 SYGVKD. V was trimmed by 7 bases and J by 5 bases, leaving 5 bases between them. The CDR3 runs to 10 residues. CDR3 sequence (DNA): TGTGCCATCACTGGGGAGACCCAGTACTTC. This codes for CAITGETQYF.

This clonotype was counted many times. V and J are TRBV5-1 and TRBJ1-1, with 7 bases fitting TRBD1. Trimming took 4 bases from V and 10 from J; bases not matched to a gene: 7. The length of the CDR3 is 12 residues. Germline-derived CDR1 and CDR2 are SGHRS and YFSETQ. The CDR3 region is CASSLDRDRAFF. CDR3 nucleotides: TGCGCCAGCAGCCTCGACAGGGATCGAGCTTTCTTT. Full variable domain (remainder filled in from reference TRBV5-1 and TRBJ1-1): KAGVTQTPRYLIKTRGQQVTLSCSPISGHRSVSWYQQTPGQGLQFLFEYFSETQRNKGNFPGRFSGRQFSNSRSEMNVSTLELGDSALYLCASSLDRDRAFFGQGTRLTVV.

The V gene is TRBV10-3, the J gene TRBJ2-5, with a possible D match to TRBD2 (6 bases). CDR1 is ENHRY, CDR2 SYGVKD, per germline. The V gene lost 6 bases and the J gene lost 4 bases, with 15 bases spanning the gap. The CDR3 sequence is 14 residues long. Here the CDR3 DNA reads TGTGCCATCAGCTTAGCGGCAACGGGAGAGACCCAGTACTTC. Translated: CAISLAATGETQYF.

CDR3 DNA: TGTGCCAGCAGTTACTCTCCGACAAGCATGAACACTGAAGCTTTCTTT. Protein: CASSYSPTSMNTEAFF. The rearrangement links TRBV6-5 to TRBJ1-1; D is ambiguous. The V end lost 0 bases, the J end lost 0 bases, and 11 bases lay between the germline ends. The CDR3 loop spans 16 amino acids. Germline-derived CDR1 and CDR2 are MNHEY and SVGAGI.